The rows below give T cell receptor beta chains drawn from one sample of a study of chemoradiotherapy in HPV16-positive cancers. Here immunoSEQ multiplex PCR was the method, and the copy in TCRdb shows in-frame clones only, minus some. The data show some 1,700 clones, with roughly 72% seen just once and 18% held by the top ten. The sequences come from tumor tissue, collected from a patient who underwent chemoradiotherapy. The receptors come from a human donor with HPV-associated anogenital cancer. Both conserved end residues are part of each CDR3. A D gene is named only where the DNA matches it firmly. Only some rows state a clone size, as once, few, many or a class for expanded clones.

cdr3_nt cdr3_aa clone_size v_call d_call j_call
TGTGCCAGCAGCTTATATGCTGAGCAGTTCTTC CASSLYAEQFF few TRBV7-2 . TRBJ2-1
TGTGCCAGCAGCTTGCGCCCGACAGTTAATTCACCCCTCCACTTT CASSLRPTVNSPLHF few TRBV5-5 . TRBJ1-6
TGTGCCAGCAGCGCGTTCGATGGGGTTTCGACTAATGAAAAACTGTTTTTT CASSAFDGVSTNEKLFF . TRBV9 . TRBJ1-4
TGTGCCAGCAGCTCTACCGTTTCGGGACAGGAGCTGTTTTTT CASSSTVSGQELFF once TRBV7-3 . TRBJ2-2
TGCGCCAGCAGCTGGGGGGACCAAGAGACCCAGTACTTC CASSWGDQETQYF . TRBV5-1 . TRBJ2-5
TGCGCCAGCAGCTTGGCAGGGCCTGCAACTAATGAAAAACTGTTTTTT CASSLAGPATNEKLFF . TRBV5-1 . TRBJ1-4
TGTGCCAGCACAGGGTGGCAAGAGACCCAGTACTTC CASTGWQETQYF few TRBV2 . TRBJ2-5
TGTGCCAGTAGAGACCGGACAGGGAGTAAGTCACCCCTCCACTTT CASRDRTGSKSPLHF . TRBV19 TRBD1 TRBJ1-6
TGCGCCAGCAGCGCTAGCGGGGAGCGTGGAGAGACCCAGTACTTC CASSASGERGETQYF . TRBV5-1 TRBD2 TRBJ2-5
TGCGCCAGCAGCTCTGGACAGCTTGGCACTGAAGCTTTCTTT CASSSGQLGTEAFF once TRBV5-1 . TRBJ1-1
TGTGCCAGCAGGAGGGACCAGAACACCGGGGAGCTGTTTTTT CASRRDQNTGELFF once TRBV6-6 . TRBJ2-2
TGCGCCAGCAGCTCTTCGGGAATGAACACTGAAGCTTTCTTT CASSSSGMNTEAFF . TRBV10-2 . TRBJ1-1
TGTGCCACCCAAGCAGGGGGGGCCAGCGAGCAGTACTTC CATQAGGASEQYF . TRBV6-6 . TRBJ2-7
TGCGCCAGCGCCCCCGGGACAGGGAGCGGCTACACCTTC CASAPGTGSGYTF . TRBV5-1 TRBD1 TRBJ1-2
TGTGCCAGCAGATTCAGGCGCACTGAAGCTTTCTTT CASRFRRTEAFF . TRBV28 . TRBJ1-1
TGTGCCAGCAGTTCGACAGCGGCAGGCGAGCAGTACTTC CASSSTAAGEQYF . TRBV27 . TRBJ2-7
TGTGCCAGTGCGGGGGGGACTTCTAACGAGCAGTACTTC CASAGGTSNEQYF . TRBV19 TRBD2 TRBJ2-7
TGTGCCAGCAGTTTGGGGTATTCACCCCTCCACTTT CASSLGYSPLHF . TRBV2 . TRBJ1-6
TGTGCCAGCAGCTCGACTCTGACAGGTGAAGAGACCCAGTACTTC CASSSTLTGEETQYF few TRBV5-4 . TRBJ2-5
TGTGCCAGCAGTTCCCAAAGATACACTGAAGCTTTCTTT CASSSQRYTEAFF . TRBV27 . TRBJ1-1
TGTGCCTCAGGTTCCTACGAGCAGTACTTC CASGSYEQYF once TRBV6-1 . TRBJ2-7
TGTGCCAGCAGCTCGACGGGCTACGAGCAGTACTTC CASSSTGYEQYF . TRBV7-9 . TRBJ2-7
TGTGCCAGCAGCGCGGACAACTACGAGCAGTACTTC CASSADNYEQYF few TRBV7-9 . TRBJ2-7
TGTGCCAGCAAGTGGCAAGCGAACACCGGGGAGCTGTTTTTT CASKWQANTGELFF . TRBV6-4 . TRBJ2-2
TGTGCCAGCAGCGGGGACCCTGGATCCTACGAGCAGTACTTC CASSGDPGSYEQYF . TRBV9 . TRBJ2-7
TGTGCCAGCCCGGGGGGGAACACCATATATTTT CASPGGNTIYF . TRBV7-6 . TRBJ1-3
TGTGCCAGCAGTCCCTGGATGGGGTCGGGGGGAGCTTTCTTT CASSPWMGSGGAFF . TRBV27 . TRBJ1-1
TGTGCCAGCAGCTTTTTCCGGGACAGGGAGGGGAGAAAGTACAATGAGCAGTTCTTC CASSFFRDREGRKYNEQFF . TRBV7-8 TRBD1 TRBJ2-1
TGTGCCAGCCTGAGGTGGGGCCCCTATGGCTACACCTTC CASLRWGPYGYTF few TRBV6-1 . TRBJ1-2
TGTGCCAGCAGTTTTGGCGGGGCCGCACATGAGCAGTTCTTC CASSFGGAAHEQFF once TRBV28 . TRBJ2-1
TGTGCCAGCAGTACCGGACAGGGCTATGGCTACACCTTC CASSTGQGYGYTF . TRBV6-6 TRBD1 TRBJ1-2
TGTGCCAGCAGCTTAGATCGGACTAGCGGGGGTAGCGGGGAGCTGTTTTTT CASSLDRTSGGSGELFF once TRBV7-2 TRBD2 TRBJ2-2
TGTGCCAGTAGTTGGGGGACCGGGGAGCTGTTTTTT CASSWGTGELFF . TRBV19 . TRBJ2-2
TGCGAAGGGTCTGGGGCCAACGTCCTGACTTTC CEGSGANVLTF . TRBV10-1 . TRBJ2-6
TGTGCCAGCAGTTTGGTCGCTAGCGGGGGCACAGATACGCAGTATTTT CASSLVASGGTDTQYF . TRBV28 TRBD2 TRBJ2-3
TGTGCCAGCAGCGTATATGGGCGGGATGGCTACACCTTC CASSVYGRDGYTF . TRBV9 . TRBJ1-2
TGTGCCAGCAGCTCGACTAGCGGGGGGGACAATGAGCAGTTCTTC CASSSTSGGDNEQFF . TRBV7-9 TRBD2 TRBJ2-1
TGTGCCAGCATGAGGCGAGGGGAACCCCTCCACTTT CASMRRGEPLHF . TRBV6-5 . TRBJ1-6
TGTGCCAGCAGCTTATGGGCGGGGGAGACCCAGTACTTC CASSLWAGETQYF few TRBV7-3 . TRBJ2-5
TGTGCCAGCAGCCTTAACTCTGGAAACACCATATATTTT CASSLNSGNTIYF . TRBV7-8 . TRBJ1-3
TGTGCCAGCAGCTTAGCATCAGGGGGCACAGGCGGGGAGCTGTTTTTT CASSLASGGTGGELFF . TRBV7-6 TRBD1 TRBJ2-2
TGTGCCAGCGCCTCGTTAGCGGTAAACGAGCAGTACTTC CASASLAVNEQYF few TRBV25-1 . TRBJ2-7
TGTGCCAGCAGCCCTAACAATGAGCAGTTCTTC CASSPNNEQFF large TRBV16 . TRBJ2-1
TGCGCCAGCAGCCCCCTGACTAGCGGGGGAGAGACCCAGTACTTC CASSPLTSGGETQYF . TRBV5-1 TRBD2 TRBJ2-5
TGCAGCGTTCTGCTCGCTCTTGGAGGCAATGAGCAGTTCTTC CSVLLALGGNEQFF . TRBV29-1 . TRBJ2-1
TGTGCCAGCAGCAACCCCGGGGGGGTGTCCTACGAGCAGTACTTC CASSNPGGVSYEQYF . TRBV5-5 TRBD2 TRBJ2-7
TGTGCCAGCAGCCGAACAGGGGGCTCATACAATGAGCAGTTCTTC CASSRTGGSYNEQFF . TRBV7-9 TRBD1 TRBJ2-1
TGTGCCAGCAGCCTCGGGGATCAGCCCCAGCATTTT CASSLGDQPQHF . TRBV5-6 . TRBJ1-5
TGTGCCAGCAGCTTTGACATGAACTATGGCTACACCTTC CASSFDMNYGYTF . TRBV5-5 . TRBJ1-2
TGTGCCAGCAGCACGATTTCCGGCGGGGAGCTGTTTTTT CASSTISGGELFF . TRBV9 . TRBJ2-2
TGTGCCAGCAGCCTCCCAGCTAACTATGGCTACACCTTC CASSLPANYGYTF . TRBV28 . TRBJ1-2
TGCGCCAGCAGCCAAGCTACCGGGACGGGGCGGCACACCATATATTTT CASSQATGTGRHTIYF . TRBV4-1 . TRBJ1-3
TGTGCCAGCAGCTTCGGGCCTAGCGGGGGGCCGGATGAGCAGTTCTTC CASSFGPSGGPDEQFF . TRBV5-6 TRBD2 TRBJ2-1